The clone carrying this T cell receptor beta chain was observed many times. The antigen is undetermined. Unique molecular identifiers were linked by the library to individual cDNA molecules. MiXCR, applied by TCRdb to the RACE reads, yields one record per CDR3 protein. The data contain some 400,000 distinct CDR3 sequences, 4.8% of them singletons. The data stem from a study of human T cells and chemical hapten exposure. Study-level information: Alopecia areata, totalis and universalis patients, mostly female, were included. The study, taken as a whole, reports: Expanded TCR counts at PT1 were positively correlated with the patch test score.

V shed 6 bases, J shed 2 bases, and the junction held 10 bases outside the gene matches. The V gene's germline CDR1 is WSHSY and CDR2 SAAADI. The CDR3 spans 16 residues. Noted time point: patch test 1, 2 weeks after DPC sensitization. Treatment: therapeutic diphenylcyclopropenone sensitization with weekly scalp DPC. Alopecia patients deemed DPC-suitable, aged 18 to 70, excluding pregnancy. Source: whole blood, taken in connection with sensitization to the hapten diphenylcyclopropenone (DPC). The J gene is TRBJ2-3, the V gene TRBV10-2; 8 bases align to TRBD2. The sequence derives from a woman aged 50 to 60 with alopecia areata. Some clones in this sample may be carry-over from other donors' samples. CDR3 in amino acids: CASSQVGGAPTDTQYF. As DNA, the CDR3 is TGCGCCAGCAGCCAAGTCGGGGGGGCCCCCACAGATACGCAGTATTTT.